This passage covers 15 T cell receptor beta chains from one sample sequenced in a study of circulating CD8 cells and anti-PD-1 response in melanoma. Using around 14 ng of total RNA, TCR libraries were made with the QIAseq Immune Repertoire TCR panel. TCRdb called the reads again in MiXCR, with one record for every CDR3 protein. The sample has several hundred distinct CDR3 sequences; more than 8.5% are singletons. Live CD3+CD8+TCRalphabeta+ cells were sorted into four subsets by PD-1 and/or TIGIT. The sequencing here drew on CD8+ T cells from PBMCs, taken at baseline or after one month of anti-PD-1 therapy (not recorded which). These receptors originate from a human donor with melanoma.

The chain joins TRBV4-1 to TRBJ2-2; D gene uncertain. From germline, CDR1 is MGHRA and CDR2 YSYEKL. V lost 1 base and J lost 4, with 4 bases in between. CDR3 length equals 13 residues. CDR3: CASSQGGTGELFF. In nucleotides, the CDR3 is TGCGCCAGCAGCCAAGGGGGCACCGGGGAGCTGTTTTTT.

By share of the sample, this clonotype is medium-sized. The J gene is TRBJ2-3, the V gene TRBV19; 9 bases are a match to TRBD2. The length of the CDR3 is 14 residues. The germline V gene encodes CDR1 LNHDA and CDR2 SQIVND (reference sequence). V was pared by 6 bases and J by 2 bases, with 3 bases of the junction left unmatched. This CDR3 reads CASRASGTTDTQYF. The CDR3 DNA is TGTGCCAGTAGGGCTAGCGGGACCACAGATACGCAGTATTTT.

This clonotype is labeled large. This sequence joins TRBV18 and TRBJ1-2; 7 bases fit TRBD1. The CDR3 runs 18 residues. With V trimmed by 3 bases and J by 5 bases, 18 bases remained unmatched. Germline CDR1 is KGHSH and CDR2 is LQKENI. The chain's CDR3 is CASSPEYRRRGQVYGYTF. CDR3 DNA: TGTGCCAGCTCACCGGAGTATAGACGAAGGGGGCAGGTATATGGCTACACCTTC.

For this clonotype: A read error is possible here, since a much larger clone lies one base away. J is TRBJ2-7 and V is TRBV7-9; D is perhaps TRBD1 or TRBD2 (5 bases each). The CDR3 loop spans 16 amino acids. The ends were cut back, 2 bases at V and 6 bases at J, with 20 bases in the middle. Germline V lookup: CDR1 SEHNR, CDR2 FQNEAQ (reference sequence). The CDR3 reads CASSLLRGRPACEQYF. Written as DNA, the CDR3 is TGTGCCAGCAGCTTACTTCGGGGCAGGCCAGCCTGCGAGCAGTACTTC.

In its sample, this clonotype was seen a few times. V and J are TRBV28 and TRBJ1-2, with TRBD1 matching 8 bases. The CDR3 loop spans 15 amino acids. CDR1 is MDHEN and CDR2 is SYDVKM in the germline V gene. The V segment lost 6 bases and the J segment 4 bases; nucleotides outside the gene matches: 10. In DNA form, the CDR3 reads TGTGCCAGCAGCTCTGAAGCCGGACAGGGCTATGGCTACACCTTC. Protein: CASSSEAGQGYGYTF.

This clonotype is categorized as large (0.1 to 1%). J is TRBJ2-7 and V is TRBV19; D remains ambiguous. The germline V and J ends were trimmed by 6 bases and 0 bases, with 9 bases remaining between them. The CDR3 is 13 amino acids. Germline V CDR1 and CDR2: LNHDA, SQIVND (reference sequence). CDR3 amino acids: CASSSPSSYEQYF. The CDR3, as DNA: TGTGCCAGTAGCTCACCGAGCTCCTACGAGCAGTACTTC.

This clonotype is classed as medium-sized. The CDR3 reads CASSLMAPQYSGANVLTF. DNA for the CDR3: TGTGCCAGCAGCTTAATGGCCCCGCAGTACTCTGGGGCCAACGTCCTGACTTTC. The rearrangement joins TRBV7-2 to TRBJ2-6; D unclear. V lost 2 bases to trimming and J lost 0 bases, with 14 bases between them. Germline V gives CDR1 SGHTA, CDR2 FQGNSA. This CDR3 contains 18 residues.

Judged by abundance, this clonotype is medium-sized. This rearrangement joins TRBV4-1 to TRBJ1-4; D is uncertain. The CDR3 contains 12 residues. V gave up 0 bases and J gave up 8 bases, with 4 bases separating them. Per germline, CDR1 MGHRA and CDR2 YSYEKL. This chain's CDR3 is CASSQEVEKLFF. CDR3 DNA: TGCGCCAGCAGCCAAGAAGTAGAAAAACTGTTTTTT.

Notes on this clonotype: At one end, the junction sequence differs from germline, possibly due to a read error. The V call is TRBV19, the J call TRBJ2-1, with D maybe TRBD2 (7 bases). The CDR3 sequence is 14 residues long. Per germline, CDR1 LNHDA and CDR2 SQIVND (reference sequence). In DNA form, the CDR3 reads TGTGCCAGTAGTATCGGGGGGCCCTTCAATGAGCAGCTCTTC. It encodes CASSIGGPFNEQLF.

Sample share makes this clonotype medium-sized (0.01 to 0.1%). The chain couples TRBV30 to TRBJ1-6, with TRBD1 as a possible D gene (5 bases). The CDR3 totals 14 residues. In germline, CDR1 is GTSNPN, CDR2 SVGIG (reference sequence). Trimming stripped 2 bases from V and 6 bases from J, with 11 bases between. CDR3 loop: CAWSFGGSNSPLHF. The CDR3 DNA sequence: TGTGCCTGGAGTTTTGGGGGGAGTAATTCACCCCTCCACTTT.

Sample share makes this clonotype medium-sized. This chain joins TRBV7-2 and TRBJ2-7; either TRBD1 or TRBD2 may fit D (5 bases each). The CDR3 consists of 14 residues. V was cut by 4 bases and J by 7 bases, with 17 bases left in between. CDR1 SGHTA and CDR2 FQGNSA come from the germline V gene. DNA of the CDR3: TGTGCCAGCAGCTCCTCGGGGCTCCCGGGGGAGCAGTACTTC. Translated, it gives CASSSSGLPGEQYF. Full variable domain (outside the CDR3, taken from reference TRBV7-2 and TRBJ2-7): GAGVSQSPSNKVTEKGKDVELRCDPISGHTALYWYRQSLGQGLEFLIYFQGNSAPDKSGLPSDRFSAERTGGSVSTLTIQRTQQEDSAVYLCASSSSGLPGEQYFGPGTRLTVT.

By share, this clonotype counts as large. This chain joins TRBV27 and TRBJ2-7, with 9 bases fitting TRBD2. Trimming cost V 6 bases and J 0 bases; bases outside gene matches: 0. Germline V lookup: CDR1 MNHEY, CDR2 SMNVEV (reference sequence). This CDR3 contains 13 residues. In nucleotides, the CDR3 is TGTGCCAGCAGAGCGGGGGGCTCCTACGAGCAGTACTTC. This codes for CASRAGGSYEQYF.

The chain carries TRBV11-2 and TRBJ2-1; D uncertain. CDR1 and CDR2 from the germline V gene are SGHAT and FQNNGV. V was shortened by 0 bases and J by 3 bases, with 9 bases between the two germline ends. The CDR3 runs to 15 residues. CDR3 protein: CASSLDLGVYNEQFF. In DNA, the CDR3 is TGTGCCAGCAGCTTAGATCTTGGTGTCTACAATGAGCAGTTCTTC.

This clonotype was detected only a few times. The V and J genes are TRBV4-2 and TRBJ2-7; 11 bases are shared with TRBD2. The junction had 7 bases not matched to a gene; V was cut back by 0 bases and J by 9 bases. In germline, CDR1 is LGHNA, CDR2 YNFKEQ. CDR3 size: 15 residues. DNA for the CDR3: TGTGCCAGCAGCCAAGATAGCGGGAGGGCCGCTGTGCAGTACTTC. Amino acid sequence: CASSQDSGRAAVQYF.

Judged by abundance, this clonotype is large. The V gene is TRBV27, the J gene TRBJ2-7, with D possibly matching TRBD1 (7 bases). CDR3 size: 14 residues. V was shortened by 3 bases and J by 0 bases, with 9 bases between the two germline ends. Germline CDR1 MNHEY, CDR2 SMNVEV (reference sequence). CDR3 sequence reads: CASSFQGGSYEQYF. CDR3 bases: TGTGCCAGCAGTTTCCAGGGGGGCTCCTACGAGCAGTACTTC.